Sequencing of this T cell receptor beta chain was carried out in a study of CD8 T cells in cerebrospinal fluid in Alzheimer's disease. General study results and limits: The authors cautioned that cerebrospinal fluid EBV-specific TCRs do not prove EBV causes Alzheimer's. In mild cognitive impairment or Alzheimer's disease, the biggest CSF clone made up more TCRs than in controls.

CSF cells underwent 10X single-cell V(D)J and 5' gene-expression profiling. TCRdb reanalyzed the 10x single-cell sequencing reads, giving one entry per CDR3 protein sequence and no DNA. The sample's table shows roughly 1,500 distinct CDR3 sequences. This CDR3 contains 15 residues. Germline CDR1 reads MNHEY; CDR2 reads SVGAGI. This clonotype is deemed medium-sized by its frequency. What it recognizes is unknown. The chain has TRBV6-5 and TRBJ2-7. This receptor was obtained from a human donor with Alzheimer's disease. Sequencing was done on a sample of cerebrospinal fluid. CDR3 residues: CASSYRSSAFSEQYF.